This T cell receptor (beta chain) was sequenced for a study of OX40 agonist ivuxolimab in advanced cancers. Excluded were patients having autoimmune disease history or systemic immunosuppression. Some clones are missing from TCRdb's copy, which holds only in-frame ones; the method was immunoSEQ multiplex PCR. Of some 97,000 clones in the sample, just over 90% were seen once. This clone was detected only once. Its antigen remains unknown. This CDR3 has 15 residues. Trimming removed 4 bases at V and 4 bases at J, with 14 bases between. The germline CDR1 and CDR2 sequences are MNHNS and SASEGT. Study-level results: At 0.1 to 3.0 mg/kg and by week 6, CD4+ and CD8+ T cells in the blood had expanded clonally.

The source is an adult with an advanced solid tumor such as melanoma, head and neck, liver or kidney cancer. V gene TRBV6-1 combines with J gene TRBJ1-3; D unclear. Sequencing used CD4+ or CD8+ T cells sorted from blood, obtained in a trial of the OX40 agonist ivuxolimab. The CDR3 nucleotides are TGTGCCAGCAGTGCCTTACAGTTTGGGGGAAACACCATATATTTT. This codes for CASSALQFGGNTIYF.